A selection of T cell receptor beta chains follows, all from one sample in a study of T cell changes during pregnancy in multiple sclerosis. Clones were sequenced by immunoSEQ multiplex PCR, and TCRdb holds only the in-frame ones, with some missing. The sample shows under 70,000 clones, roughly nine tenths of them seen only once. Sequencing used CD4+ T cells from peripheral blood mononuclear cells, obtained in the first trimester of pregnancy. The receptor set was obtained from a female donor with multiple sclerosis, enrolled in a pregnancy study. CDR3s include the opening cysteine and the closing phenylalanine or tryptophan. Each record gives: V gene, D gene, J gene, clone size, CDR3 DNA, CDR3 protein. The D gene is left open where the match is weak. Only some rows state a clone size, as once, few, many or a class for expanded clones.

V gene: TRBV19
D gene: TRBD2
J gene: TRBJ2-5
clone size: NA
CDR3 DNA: TGTGCCAGTAGTTCCCAGGCGGGGGGGGCTGAGACCCAGTACTTC
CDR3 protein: CASSSQAGGAETQYF

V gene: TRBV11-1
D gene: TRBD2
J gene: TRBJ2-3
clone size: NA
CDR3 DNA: TGTGCCAGCAGCATAAGCGGGGGCGGTACGCAGTATTTT
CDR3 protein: CASSISGGGTQYF

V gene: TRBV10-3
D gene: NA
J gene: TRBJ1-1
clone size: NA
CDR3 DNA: TGTGCCATCAGTTCCCCCCAGGGGAACACTGAAGCTTTCTTT
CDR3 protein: CAISSPQGNTEAFF

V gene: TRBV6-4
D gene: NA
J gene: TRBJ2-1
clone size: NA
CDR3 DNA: TGTGCCAGCAGTGATTCCCCACTAAGTCCCAATGAGCAGTTCTTC
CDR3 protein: CASSDSPLSPNEQFF

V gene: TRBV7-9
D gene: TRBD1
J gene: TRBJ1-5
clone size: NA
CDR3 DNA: TGTGCCAGCAGCTTCAGCCGGGACAGTTATAGCAATCAGCCCCAGCATTTT
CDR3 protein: CASSFSRDSYSNQPQHF

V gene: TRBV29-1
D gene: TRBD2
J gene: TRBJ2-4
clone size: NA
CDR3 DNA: TGCAGCGGCCCTAACCTAGCGGGGCTAGCCAAAAACATTCAGTACTTC
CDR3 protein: CSGPNLAGLAKNIQYF

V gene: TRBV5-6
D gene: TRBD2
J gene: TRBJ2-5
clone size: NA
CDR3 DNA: TGTGCCAGCAGCTGGCAACTAGCGGGGATTCAAGAGACCCAGTACTTC
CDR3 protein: CASSWQLAGIQETQYF

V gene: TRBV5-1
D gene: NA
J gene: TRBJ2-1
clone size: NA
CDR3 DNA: TGCGCCAGCAGCTTTTGGGGGGAGTCCTACAATGAGCAGTTCTTC
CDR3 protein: CASSFWGESYNEQFF

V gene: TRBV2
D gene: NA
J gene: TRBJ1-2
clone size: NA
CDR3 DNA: TGTGCCAGCACCCCAGAGGGGGTTGGAGGCTACACCTTC
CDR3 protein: CASTPEGVGGYTF

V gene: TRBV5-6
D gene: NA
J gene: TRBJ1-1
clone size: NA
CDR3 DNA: TGTGCCAGCAGTTCCCTGGGGCGGAGCACTGAAGCTTTCTTT
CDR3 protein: CASSSLGRSTEAFF

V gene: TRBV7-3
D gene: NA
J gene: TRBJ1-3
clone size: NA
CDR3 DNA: TGTGCCAGCAGCTTAATCAGGGGACCTGGAAACACCATATATTTT
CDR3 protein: CASSLIRGPGNTIYF

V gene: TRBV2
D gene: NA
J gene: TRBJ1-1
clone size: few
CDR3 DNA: TGTGCCAGCTTGTTTGGGCAGAACACTGAAGCTTTCTTT
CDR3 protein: CASLFGQNTEAFF

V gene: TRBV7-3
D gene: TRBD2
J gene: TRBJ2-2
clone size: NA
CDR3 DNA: TGTGCCAGCAGCTTTTGGGGCAGCGGGGGGTCTTACACCGGGGAGCTGTTTTTT
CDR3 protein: CASSFWGSGGSYTGELFF

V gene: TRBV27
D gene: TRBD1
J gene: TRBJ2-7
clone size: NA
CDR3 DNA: TGTGCCAGCCGAAGTTACAGGGGGACCCCCTACGAGCAGTACTTC
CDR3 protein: CASRSYRGTPYEQYF

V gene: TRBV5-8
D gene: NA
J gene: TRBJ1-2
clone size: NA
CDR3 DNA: TGTGCCAGCAGCTTGCTTTCCGGGCAGGGCCTTGGCTACACCTTC
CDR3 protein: CASSLLSGQGLGYTF

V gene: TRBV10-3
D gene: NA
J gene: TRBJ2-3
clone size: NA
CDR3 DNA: TGTGCCACTACGGGACAAAGCACAGATACGCAGTATTTT
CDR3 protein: CATTGQSTDTQYF

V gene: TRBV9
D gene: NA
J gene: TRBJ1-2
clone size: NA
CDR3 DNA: TGTGCCAGCAGCGTAGCTAGCTATGGCTACACCTTC
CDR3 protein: CASSVASYGYTF

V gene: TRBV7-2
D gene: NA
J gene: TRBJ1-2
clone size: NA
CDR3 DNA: TGTGCCAGCAGCTTAGTAAGAAGCGGCTACACCTTC
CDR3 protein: CASSLVRSGYTF

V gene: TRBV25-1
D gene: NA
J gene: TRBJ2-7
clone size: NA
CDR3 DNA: TGTGCCAGCACAGGGGCGTCTTCTAGAGGGGAGCAGTACTTC
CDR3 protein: CASTGASSRGEQYF

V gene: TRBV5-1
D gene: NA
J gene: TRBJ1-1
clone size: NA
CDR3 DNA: TGCGCCAGCAGCTTTATTACGGGTTCGAACACTGAAGCTTTCTTT
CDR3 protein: CASSFITGSNTEAFF

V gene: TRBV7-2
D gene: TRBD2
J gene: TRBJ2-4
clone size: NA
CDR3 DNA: TGTGCCAGCAGCTCCTTTGGGGGGGGGAACATTCAGTACTTC
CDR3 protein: CASSSFGGGNIQYF

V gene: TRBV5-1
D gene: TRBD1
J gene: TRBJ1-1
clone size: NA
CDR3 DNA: TGCGCCAGCAGCTGGGGGACAGGGAGGAACACTGAAGCTTTCTTT
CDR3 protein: CASSWGTGRNTEAFF

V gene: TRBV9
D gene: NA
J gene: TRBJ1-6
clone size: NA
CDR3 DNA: TGTGCCAGCAGCGTAAGACACATTAATTCACCCCTCCACTTT
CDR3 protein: CASSVRHINSPLHF

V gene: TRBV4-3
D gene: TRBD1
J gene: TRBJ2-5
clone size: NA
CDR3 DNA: TGCGCCAGCAGCCTAAGTGGGTCAGGGGGTAAGCAAGAGACCCAGTACTTC
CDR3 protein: CASSLSGSGGKQETQYF

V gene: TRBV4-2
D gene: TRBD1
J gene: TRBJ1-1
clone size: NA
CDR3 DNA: TGTGCCAGCAGCCCCCGACAGGGCAACACTGAAGCTTTCTTT
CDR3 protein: CASSPRQGNTEAFF

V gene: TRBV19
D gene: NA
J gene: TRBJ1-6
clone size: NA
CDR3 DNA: TGTGCCAGTAGGGACGGAGGGGTAAATTCACCCCTCCACTTT
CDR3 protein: CASRDGGVNSPLHF

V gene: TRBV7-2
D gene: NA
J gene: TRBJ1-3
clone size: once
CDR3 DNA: TGTGCCAGCAGCTTCTCGGGGGTGCGGAACACCATATATTTT
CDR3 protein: CASSFSGVRNTIYF

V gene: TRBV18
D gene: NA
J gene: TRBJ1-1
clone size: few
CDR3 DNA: TGTGCCAGCTCCCCCGAGGCTCGAACTGAAGCTTTCTTT
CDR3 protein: CASSPEARTEAFF

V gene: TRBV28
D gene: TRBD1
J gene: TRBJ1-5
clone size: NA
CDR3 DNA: TGTGCCAGCAGTCCCTCCGAGGGACAGGGGGCTACAGGCTTCCAGCCCCAGCATTTT
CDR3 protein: CASSPSEGQGATGFQPQHF

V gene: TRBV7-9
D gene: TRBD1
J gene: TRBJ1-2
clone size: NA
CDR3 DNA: TGTGCCAGCAGCCCGGGACAGACTTCCTATGGCTACACCTTC
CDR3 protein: CASSPGQTSYGYTF

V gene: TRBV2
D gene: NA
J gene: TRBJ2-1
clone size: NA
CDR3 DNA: TGTGCCAGCAGGGGACACCTCTCCTACAATGAGCAGTTCTTC
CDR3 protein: CASRGHLSYNEQFF

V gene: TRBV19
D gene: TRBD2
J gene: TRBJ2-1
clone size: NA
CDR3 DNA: TGTGCCAGTAGTCGGGACAGCGGGGGGGCCCGGTACAATGAGCAGTTCTTC
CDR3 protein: CASSRDSGGARYNEQFF

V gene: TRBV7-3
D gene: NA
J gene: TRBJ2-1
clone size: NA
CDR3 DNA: TGTGCCAGCAGCTCCACGTTTGGCGGGACCAATGAGCAGTTCTTC
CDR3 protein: CASSSTFGGTNEQFF

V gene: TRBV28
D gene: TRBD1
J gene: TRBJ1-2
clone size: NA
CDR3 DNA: TGTGCCAGCAGATCTAGGGGACAGGAAATCTATGGCTACACCTTC
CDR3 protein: CASRSRGQEIYGYTF

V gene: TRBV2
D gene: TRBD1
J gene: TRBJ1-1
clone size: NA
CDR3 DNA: TGTGCCAGCAAAGGGACAGGGGCTTCGAACACTGAAGCTTTCTTT
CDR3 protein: CASKGTGASNTEAFF

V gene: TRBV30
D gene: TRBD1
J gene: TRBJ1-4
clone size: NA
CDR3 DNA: TGTGCCTGGAGTGTAGGCAGGGGGCTACTCAATGAAAAACTGTTTTTT
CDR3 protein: CAWSVGRGLLNEKLFF

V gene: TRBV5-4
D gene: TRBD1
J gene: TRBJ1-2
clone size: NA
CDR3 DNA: TGCGCCAGCAGCCAAAACGCCGGGACAGGGCTATCTGGCTACACCTTC
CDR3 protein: CASSQNAGTGLSGYTF

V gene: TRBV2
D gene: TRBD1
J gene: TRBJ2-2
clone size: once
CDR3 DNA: TGTGCCAGCAGACTCACAGGGGATCTCACCGGGGAGCTGTTTTTT
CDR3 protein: CASRLTGDLTGELFF

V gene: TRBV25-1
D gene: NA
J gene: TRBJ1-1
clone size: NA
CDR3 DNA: TGTGCCAGCAAAGGGGTAGACACTGAAGCTTTCTTT
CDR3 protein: CASKGVDTEAFF

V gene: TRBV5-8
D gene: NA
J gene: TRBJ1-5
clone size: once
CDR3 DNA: TGTGCCAGCAGCATAAACAGGGTTGCTCAGCCCCAGCATTTT
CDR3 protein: CASSINRVAQPQHF

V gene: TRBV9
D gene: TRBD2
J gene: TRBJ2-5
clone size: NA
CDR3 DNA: TGTGCCAGCAGCGTAGCGGCCCGGGGGGGGAACCAAGAGACCCAGTACTTC
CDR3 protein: CASSVAARGGNQETQYF

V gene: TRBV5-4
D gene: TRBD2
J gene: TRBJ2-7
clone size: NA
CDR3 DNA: TGTGCCAGCAGCCCCGGGACTAGGGATCGATACGAGCAGTACTTC
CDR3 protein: CASSPGTRDRYEQYF

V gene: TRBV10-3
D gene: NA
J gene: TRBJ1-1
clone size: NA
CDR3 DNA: TGTGCCATCATGGGCAGGGCAAACACTGAAGCTTTCTTT
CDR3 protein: CAIMGRANTEAFF

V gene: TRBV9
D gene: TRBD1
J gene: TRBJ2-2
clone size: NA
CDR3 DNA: TGTGCCAGCAGCGTATTTGAGACAGGGGGCGCCGGGGAGCTGTTTTTT
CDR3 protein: CASSVFETGGAGELFF